This TCR beta chain was recovered during a study of T and B cells in COVID-19 patients. Overall study context: At median age roughly 35 years, recovered patients were younger than active-infection patients at approximately 64. Study-level results: Highly clonal in active COVID-19, TRB repertoires exceeded healthy-donor diversity and richness at recovery.

BIOMED2 TRB-A/B primer pools were used in multiplex TRB PCR. TCRdb reprocessed the multiplex PCR reads with MiXCR, giving one entry per CDR3 protein. Here the sample spans about 5,200 distinct CDR3 sequences, approximately 20% being singletons. Trimming shortened V by 1 base and J by 7 bases, and 8 bases separated the two germline ends. Looked up from germline, CDR1 is SGHTA and CDR2 is FQGNSA. CDR3 length: 14 amino acids. Each TRB amplification used roughly 250-550 ng of genomic DNA from blood. To note about this clonotype: No antigen is known for it.

The sequence was obtained from a human donor who had recovered from COVID-19. V gene TRBV7-2 combines with J gene TRBJ1-6; D is unclear. The sample comprised blood. The CDR3 region is CASSLGTMNSPLHF. DNA of the CDR3: TGTGCCAGCAGCTTAGGGACGATGAATTCACCCCTCCACTTT. Combining the CDR3 with reference TRBV7-2 and TRBJ1-6 gives the whole variable domain GAGVSQSPSNKVTEKGKDVELRCDPISGHTALYWYRQSLGQGLEFLIYFQGNSAPDKSGLPSDRFSAERTGGSVSTLTIQRTQQEDSAVYLCASSLGTMNSPLHFGNGTRLTVT.